These T cell receptor beta chains were read from a single sample in a study of control samples from healthy donors and cancer patients. The repertoire was sequenced with immunoSEQ multiplex PCR; TCRdb's copy has only in-frame clones and lacks some. The profile covers 55,000 to 85,000 clones, with roughly 89% appearing a single time and around 20% taken by the ten largest. The source material was PBMCs. The source of these receptors is a man aged 55 to 70 with lung cancer. CDR3s include the opening cysteine and the closing phenylalanine or tryptophan. Fields, in order: D gene, J gene, clone size, V gene, CDR3 protein, CDR3 DNA. The D gene is left open where the match is weak. Clone sizes are given selectively: once, few, many, or a class where the clone is expanded.

>TRBD1|TRBJ1-2|NA|TRBV7-9
CASSDPGQGFGYTF
TGTGCCAGCAGCGATCCGGGACAGGGCTTTGGCTACACCTTC
>TRBD2|TRBJ2-1|once|TRBV24-1
CATSDPSGDSYNEQFF
TGTGCCACCAGTGACCCTAGCGGGGACTCCTACAATGAGCAGTTCTTC
>NA|TRBJ2-1|NA|TRBV6-6
CASSYGGTRNEQFF
TGTGCCAGCAGTTACGGGGGCACGAGAAATGAGCAGTTCTTC
>NA|TRBJ2-4|NA|TRBV27
CASSHRDLQTQKMYF
TGTGCCAGCAGTCACCGGGACTTACAAACCCAAAAGATGTACTTC
>NA|TRBJ1-5|once|TRBV5-6
CASSWGASNQPQHF
TGTGCCAGCAGCTGGGGGGCCAGCAATCAGCCCCAGCATTTT
>TRBD1|TRBJ1-4|NA|TRBV7-2
CASSPFRDSREKLFF
TGTGCCAGCAGCCCCTTCCGGGACAGTAGAGAAAAACTGTTTTTT
>NA|TRBJ2-2|NA|TRBV6-1
CASSDRDLRGGELFF
TGTGCCAGCAGTGATAGGGACCTCAGGGGCGGGGAGCTGTTTTTT
>TRBD1|TRBJ1-2|few|TRBV5-4
CASSPGTGTNYGYTF
TGTGCCAGCAGCCCCGGGACAGGGACTAACTATGGCTACACCTTC
>NA|TRBJ1-1|NA|TRBV5-1
CASSLVGDTEAFF
TGCGCCAGCAGCTTGGTGGGGGACACTGAAGCTTTCTTT
>TRBD1|TRBJ1-2|NA|TRBV5-1
CASSLPGQHYGYTF
TGCGCCAGCAGCTTGCCGGGACAGCACTATGGCTACACCTTC
>NA|TRBJ2-2|NA|TRBV5-8
CASSPGAYNTGELFF
TGTGCCAGCAGTCCAGGGGCCTATAACACCGGGGAGCTGTTTTTT
>TRBD1|TRBJ2-1|NA|TRBV5-1
CASSSPQGAGEQFF
TGCGCCAGCAGCTCCCCACAGGGGGCTGGTGAGCAGTTCTTC
>NA|TRBJ1-4|NA|TRBV2
CASRKQGPTNEKLFF
TGTGCCAGCAGAAAACAGGGACCAACTAATGAAAAACTGTTTTTT
>NA|TRBJ1-6|NA|TRBV18
CASSPLTSENSPLHF
TGTGCCAGCTCACCCCTGACAAGCGAAAACTCACCCCTCCACTTT
>TRBD1|TRBJ1-6|NA|TRBV5-1
CASSPRTGQNSPLHF
TGCGCCAGCAGCCCAAGGACAGGCCAAAATTCCCCCCTCCACTTT
>TRBD1|TRBJ1-5|few|TRBV6-5
CASRYDRGTNQPQHF
TGTGCCAGCAGATATGACAGGGGGACCAATCAGCCCCAGCATTTT
>TRBD1|TRBJ1-4|NA|TRBV7-2
CASSGGTAPNEKLFF
TGTGCCAGCAGCGGTGGGACAGCACCTAATGAAAAACTGTTTTTT
>TRBD1|TRBJ2-7|NA|TRBV7-3
CASSLNGQGEQYF
TGTGCCAGCAGCTTAAACGGACAGGGCGAGCAGTACTTC
>TRBD2|TRBJ2-5|NA|TRBV29-1
CSVQRTSGETQYF
TGCAGCGTGCAAAGGACTAGCGGAGAGACCCAGTACTTC
>TRBD1|TRBJ2-5|once|TRBV7-9
CASSLAEGQGRRETQYF
TGTGCCAGCAGCTTAGCCGAAGGACAGGGGAGAAGAGAGACCCAGTACTTC
>NA|TRBJ1-5|NA|TRBV2
CASRDDSNQPQHF
TGTGCCAGCAGAGACGACAGCAATCAGCCCCAGCATTTT
>TRBD1|TRBJ1-5|NA|TRBV18
CASSPPGDRARNQPQHF
TGTGCCAGCTCACCGCCGGGGGACAGGGCACGCAATCAGCCCCAGCATTTT
>TRBD2|TRBJ2-3|NA|TRBV6-4
CASSDSGLAGGTSTDTQYF
TGTGCCAGCAGTGACTCCGGGCTAGCGGGGGGAACTAGCACAGATACGCAGTATTTT
>NA|TRBJ2-1|NA|TRBV5-1
CASSLMSGPPNNEQFF
TGCGCCAGCAGCTTGATGAGCGGGCCCCCCAACAATGAGCAGTTCTTC
>TRBD1|TRBJ1-2|NA|TRBV29-1
CSGGDSNYGYTF
TGCAGCGGGGGGGACAGTAACTATGGCTACACCTTC
>NA|TRBJ2-3|NA|TRBV5-1
CASSGGYLGADTQYF
TGCGCCAGCAGCGGGGGGTATTTAGGGGCAGATACGCAGTATTTT
>NA|TRBJ2-4|once|TRBV12-5
CASGLVEDGSIAKNIQYF
TGTGCTAGTGGTTTGGTAGAGGATGGGTCGATAGCCAAAAACATTCAGTACTTC
>TRBD2|TRBJ2-2|NA|TRBV6-6
CASSRLTTSGGYAGELFF
TGTGCCAGCAGCCGACTAACGACTAGCGGGGGGTACGCCGGGGAGCTGTTTTTT
>NA|TRBJ2-4|NA|TRBV6-5
CASSFSPHWENIQYF
TGTGCCAGCAGTTTCTCCCCCCACTGGGAAAACATTCAGTACTTC
>TRBD1|TRBJ1-1|NA|TRBV11-3
CASSSRQGMNTEAFF
TGTGCCAGCAGCTCCAGACAGGGAATGAACACTGAAGCTTTCTTT
>TRBD2|TRBJ2-5|NA|TRBV3-1/TRBV3-2
CASSLRGSGGLRTETQYF
TGTGCCAGCAGCCTGCGCGGGAGCGGGGGGCTGAGGACAGAGACCCAGTACTTC
>NA|TRBJ1-1|NA|TRBV2
CASKKGENTEAFF
TGTGCCAGCAAAAAGGGGGAGAACACTGAAGCTTTCTTT
>TRBD1|TRBJ2-2|NA|TRBV15
CATSRDLRDRAYTGELFF
TGTGCCACCAGCAGAGATTTGAGGGACAGGGCTTACACCGGGGAGCTGTTTTTT
>NA|TRBJ1-2|NA|TRBV5-1
CASSLDGDYGYTF
TGCGCCAGCAGCTTGGACGGCGACTATGGCTACACCTTC
>NA|TRBJ2-5|few|TRBV20-1
CSARDLETQYF
TGCAGTGCTAGAGACCTAGAGACCCAGTACTTC
>TRBD2|TRBJ2-5|NA|TRBV7-9
CASSFRGSGAVGETQYF
TGTGCCAGCAGCTTTCGTGGTAGCGGGGCAGTCGGAGAGACCCAGTACTTC
>NA|TRBJ1-5|NA|TRBV30
CAWSVESGQPQHF
TGTGCCTGGAGTGTAGAGTCGGGGCAGCCCCAGCATTTT
>NA|TRBJ1-1|NA|TRBV9
CASSVSGESEAFF
TGTGCCAGCAGCGTAAGTGGCGAGTCTGAAGCTTTCTTT
>TRBD2|TRBJ2-2|NA|TRBV3-1/TRBV3-2
CASSGTSGGYTGELFF
TGTGCCAGCAGCGGGACTAGCGGGGGCTACACCGGGGAGCTGTTTTTT
>NA|TRBJ1-2|NA|TRBV6-5
CASSRGGGGYGYTF
TGTGCCAGCAGCAGGGGCGGCGGGGGCTATGGCTACACCTTC
>TRBD2|TRBJ2-5|once|TRBV4-2
CASSQVAGEGQYF
TGTGCCAGCAGCCAAGTTGCGGGGGAGGGCCAGTACTTC
>TRBD1|TRBJ1-2|NA|TRBV10-3
CAISEKGAVGYTF
TGTGCCATCAGTGAGAAGGGGGCGGTCGGCTACACCTTC
>NA|TRBJ1-5|NA|TRBV2
CASGWDGQPQHF
TGTGCCAGTGGGTGGGATGGTCAGCCCCAGCATTTT
>NA|TRBJ1-5|NA|TRBV11-2
CASSLDSVWSSQPQHF
TGTGCCAGCAGCTTAGATAGTGTGTGGTCCAGCCAGCCCCAGCATTTT
>NA|TRBJ1-3|NA|TRBV25-1
CASSEVGYSGNTIYF
TGTGCCAGCAGTGAAGTTGGTTACTCTGGAAACACCATATATTTT
>NA|TRBJ1-2|once|TRBV6-4
CASSDSWGVGYGYTF
TGTGCCAGCAGTGACTCGTGGGGAGTGGGCTATGGCTACACCTTC
>NA|TRBJ2-1|NA|TRBV15
CATSRSGHNEQFF
TGTGCCACCAGCAGATCAGGGCACAATGAGCAGTTCTTC
>TRBD1|TRBJ1-3|NA|TRBV5-6
CASRSLGTGGNTIYF
TGTGCCAGCAGATCTCTCGGGACAGGGGGAAACACCATATATTTT